This TCR beta chain was identified in a study of cytomegalovirus exposure and HLA in healthy donors. The study's findings and limits: Cytomegalovirus-associated status was assigned to about 150 TCR beta chains. Among TCR sequences, most were rare, though some public TCRs appeared in many donors. A later analysis found first-cohort TCR clusters tended to co-occur in the 120 validation repertoires.

To note about this clone: The antigen remains undetermined.

Libraries were prepared by immunoSEQ multiplex PCR; TCRdb keeps only in-frame clonotypes and omits some of them. The table shows about 180,000 clones, with around 84% occurring only once. The TCR comes from a man younger than 30 in good health and CMV-seropositive. The specimen was PBMCs.

CDR3 sequence: CASSARFGGTGGEGTEAFF. In DNA, the CDR3 is TGTGCCAGCAGCGCACGATTTGGCGGGACAGGGGGTGAGGGAACTGAAGCTTTCTTT. The chain links TRBV11-2 to TRBJ1-1; 11 bases match TRBD1. Germline loops: CDR1 SGHAT, CDR2 FQNNGV. The CDR3 totals 19 residues. V lost 5 bases to trimming and J lost 5 bases; unmatched junction nucleotides: 19.